This TCR beta chain originates from a study of T cell repertoires in ileal Crohn's disease. The CDR3 loop spans 14 amino acids. Germline V gives CDR1 MDHEN, CDR2 SYDVKM. Trimming left V 1 base short and J 5 bases short, with 11 bases between. The repertoire was sequenced with immunoSEQ multiplex PCR; TCRdb's copy has only in-frame clones and lacks some. The sample shows roughly 15,000 clones, 84% of them seen only once. This TCR derives from an adult with Crohn's disease. The chain couples TRBV28 to TRBJ2-5; tentative D call: TRBD1 (5 bases). The specimen was ileal tissue. The CDR3 is CASSLSGLGETQYF. As DNA, the CDR3 is TGTGCCAGCAGTTTATCAGGGCTGGGGGAGACCCAGTACTTC.